Presented here are 20 T cell receptor beta chains from one specimen sequenced in a study of blood T cells in healthy people across ages. Alongside a J-beta primer mix, a sample-barcoded 5' primer served in a second PCR lasting about 7 to 11 cycles. One entry per CDR3 protein results from TCRdb running MiXCR on the 5' RACE reads. The sample has around 710,000 distinct CDR3 sequences, around 40% seen once. Sequenced sample: blood. All receptors come from a woman aged 55 to 70 in good health.

This clonotype was recorded at least ten times. The rearrangement joins TRBV6-1 to TRBJ2-5, with D tentatively TRBD1 (6 bases). V shed 6 bases and J shed 5 bases, with 13 bases lying between them. This CDR3 comprises 13 residues. Germline V lookup: CDR1 MNHNS, CDR2 SASEGT. In DNA form, the CDR3 reads TGTGCCAGCAGCGGAACAGGGCGGGAGACCCAGTACTTC. This gives the protein CASSGTGRETQYF.

The rearrangement uses TRBV20-1 and TRBJ2-3; weak D call: TRBD2 (5 bases). Trimming removed 5 bases at V and 8 bases at J, with 11 bases between. Germline-derived CDR1 and CDR2 are DFQATT and SNEGSKA (reference sequence). The CDR3 extends over 11 amino acids. CDR3 loop: CSAGGRATQYF. The CDR3 nucleotides are TGCAGTGCTGGAGGAAGAGCTACGCAGTATTTT.

This clonotype was seen a few times. This CDR3 reads CASTALGSGSGEQFF. The CDR3 DNA is TGTGCCAGCACCGCTCTTGGTAGCGGGTCGGGTGAGCAGTTCTTC. The chain has TRBV9 and TRBJ2-1; 7 bases are shared with TRBD2. Germline V gene data show CDR1 as SGDLS and CDR2 as YYNGEE. This CDR3 is 15 amino acids long. Losses at the gene ends were 6 bases for V and 9 bases for J; bases not matched to a gene: 15.

The chain is built from TRBV24-1 and TRBJ2-3; 10 bases map to TRBD2. The CDR3 consists of 15 residues. V gave up 3 bases and J gave up 4 bases; unmatched junction bases: 3. The germline gives CDR1 KGHDR, CDR2 SFDVKD. The chain's CDR3 is CATSDSGRASDTQYF. CDR3 nucleotide sequence: TGTGCCACCAGTGATAGCGGGAGGGCATCAGATACGCAGTATTTT.

This clonotype was detected only a few times. CDR3 in amino acids: CATSDSSTSGNYNEQFF. The CDR3 nucleotides are TGTGCCACCAGTGATTCATCGACTAGCGGAAACTACAATGAGCAGTTCTTC. V usage is TRBV24-1 and J usage is TRBJ2-1; 9 positions match TRBD2. The CDR3 totals 17 residues. Germline V gene sequence: CDR1 KGHDR, CDR2 SFDVKD. V lost 2 bases, J lost 3 bases, and 7 bases stayed unmatched.

The table lists this clonotype with a count of one. V is TRBV29-1 and J is TRBJ2-1; 8 nucleotides match TRBD2. The V and J ends lost 5 bases and 5 bases, in that order; junction bases with no gene match: 14. Germline lookup yields CDR1 SQVTM and CDR2 ANQGSEA. The CDR3 spans 16 residues. The CDR3 spells CSVLLGKRGLNNEQFF. The CDR3 DNA is TGCAGCGTTCTCCTGGGGAAGCGGGGGTTGAACAATGAGCAGTTCTTC.

The chain recombines TRBV6-6 with TRBJ2-3; 9 bases map to TRBD2. The ends lost 7 bases at V and 6 bases at J; junction bases unmatched: 17. The CDR3 extends over 17 amino acids. Per the germline V gene, CDR1 is MNHNY and CDR2 is SVGAGI (reference sequence). Here the CDR3 reads CASTTPTGRGGLDTQYF. In DNA form, the CDR3 reads TGTGCCAGCACCACACCTACAGGGCGGGGGGGCCTGGATACGCAGTATTTT.

The chain combines TRBV27 with TRBJ2-1, with D perhaps matching TRBD2 (6 bases). With the DNA end fitting TRBJ2-7 better, the J assignment may be wrong. There are 16 residues in the CDR3. Germline-derived CDR1 and CDR2 are MNHEY and SMNVEV (reference sequence). The CDR3 DNA follows: TGTGCCAGCAGCCTGGGCGGGGAAGGGCTCTACAATGAGCAGTACTTC. Its protein is CASSLGGEGLYNEQYF.

The rearrangement uses TRBV7-9 and TRBJ2-5; 8 bases agree with TRBD2. This CDR3 is 15 amino acids long. V lost 1 base, J lost 4 bases, and 5 bases stayed unmatched. Germline values: CDR1 SEHNR, CDR2 FQNEAQ (reference sequence). Written as DNA, the CDR3 is TGTGCCAGCAGCTTAGTCGGGCTAGCGGGAGAGACCCAGTACTTC. It codes for CASSLVGLAGETQYF.

V usage is TRBV29-1 and J usage is TRBJ2-4; TRBD1 aligns across 8 bases. From germline, CDR1 is SQVTM and CDR2 ANQGSEA. There are 14 residues in the CDR3. J lost 0 bases, V lost 7 bases, and 5 bases had no gene match. DNA of the CDR3: TGCAGCGGGACAGGGCGTCAAGCCAAAAACATTCAGTACTTC. Translating it yields CSGTGRQAKNIQYF.

This chain links TRBV6-1 with TRBJ1-1, with a possible D match to TRBD1 (5 bases). Trimming removed 3 bases at V and 6 bases at J, with 17 bases between. The CDR3 is 15 amino acids. Germline-derived CDR1 and CDR2 are MNHNS and SASEGT. As DNA, the CDR3 is TGTGCCAGCAGTGAGGGACTCCTGGTAGGGGCTGAAGCTTTCTTT. This sequence encodes CASSEGLLVGAEAFF.

This clonotype was found many times. This chain joins TRBV4-2 and TRBJ2-7; 11 bases match TRBD2. Germline V gives CDR1 LGHNA, CDR2 YNFKEQ. The CDR3 spans 19 residues. With 0 bases clipped from V and 0 bases from J, the junction kept 10 bases outside the gene matches. CDR3 sequence reads: CASSQEETGGLADSYEQYF. The CDR3 region has the DNA TGTGCCAGCAGCCAAGAGGAGACAGGGGGACTAGCGGACTCCTACGAGCAGTACTTC.

The V gene is TRBV20-1, the J gene TRBJ2-1; 7 positions agree with TRBD1. Germline CDR1 is DFQATT and CDR2 is SNEGSKA (reference sequence). This CDR3 is built from 13 residues. The CDR3 DNA reads TGCAGCGCCGACAGGGACGCCTACAATGAGCAGTTCTTC. It is translated as CSADRDAYNEQFF.

This chain's CDR3 is CARDSSKETQYF. For the CDR3, the DNA is TGTGCCAGGGACAGTAGTAAAGAGACCCAGTACTTC. The J gene is TRBJ2-5, the V gene TRBV14, with D possibly being TRBD1 (6 bases). From germline, CDR1 is SGHDN and CDR2 FVKESK. The CDR3 extends over 12 amino acids. Trimming shortened V by 9 bases and J by 3 bases, and 11 bases separated the two germline ends.

The CDR3 loop reads CSGEGRGRTDTQYF. The CDR3 coding sequence is TGCAGTGGGGAAGGGCGGGGGCGAACAGATACGCAGTATTTT. This sequence joins TRBV20-1 and TRBJ2-3, with D maybe TRBD2 (7 bases). V gave up 7 bases and J gave up 3 bases, with 17 bases separating them. Germline V lookup: CDR1 DFQATT, CDR2 SNEGSKA (reference sequence). The length of the CDR3 is 14 residues.

CDR3: CASSLRDRGAGGYTF. CDR3 bases: TGTGCCAGCAGCCTACGGGACAGGGGCGCGGGAGGCTACACCTTC. The chain couples TRBV3-1 to TRBJ1-2; 10 bases align to TRBD1. Germline V CDR1 and CDR2: LGHDT, YNNKEL (reference sequence). This CDR3 has 15 amino acids. J gave up 8 bases and V 4 bases, and 10 bases lay outside the gene matches.

There are many counts of this clonotype. This chain links TRBV29-1 with TRBJ1-2; maybe TRBD1 (5 bases). Trimming cost V 5 bases and J 6 bases, with 16 bases left between them. The germline V gene encodes CDR1 SQVTM and CDR2 ANQGSEA. The CDR3 length is 13 residues. CDR3: CSVRTPQGHGYTF. For the CDR3, the DNA is TGCAGCGTTCGGACACCCCAAGGCCATGGCTACACCTTC. The full variable domain, rest sourced from reference TRBV29-1 and TRBJ1-2, is SAVISQKPSRDICQRGTSLTIQCQVDSQVTMMFWYRQQPGQSLTLIATANQGSEATYESGFVIDKFPISRPNLTFSTLTVSNMSPEDSSIYLCSVRTPQGHGYTFGSGTRLTVV.

Only a few counts were recorded for this clonotype. This sequence joins TRBV3-1 and TRBJ1-1; no clear D gene. Trimming removed 2 bases at V and 5 bases at J, with 15 bases between. The CDR3 covers 15 residues. CDR1 and CDR2 from the germline V gene are LGHDT and YNNKEL (reference sequence). In nucleotides, the CDR3 is TGTGCCAGCAGCCAATCGGACGTTAGTGGGACTGAAGCTTTCTTT. Its protein is CASSQSDVSGTEAFF.

This clonotype was detected a few times. V gene TRBV5-1 combines with J gene TRBJ2-5; the D gene is possibly TRBD1 (6 bases). This CDR3 region has 16 residues. V was trimmed by 5 bases and J by 1 base, leaving 18 bases between them. Germline CDR1 reads SGHRS; CDR2 reads YFSETQ. CDR3 DNA: TGCGCCAGCAGACCCGGACAGCCTGTAATCCAAGAGACCCAGTACTTC. Its protein product is CASRPGQPVIQETQYF.

The rearrangement joins TRBV20-1 to TRBJ2-5; 14 nucleotides line up with TRBD2. This CDR3 is built from 19 residues. Germline CDR1 reads DFQATT; CDR2 reads SNEGSKA (reference sequence). The trim removed 6 bases at V and 2 bases at J, leaving 17 bases unmatched. CDR3 in amino acids: CSAPGLAGGRNSQQETQYF. In DNA form, the CDR3 reads TGCAGTGCCCCAGGACTAGCGGGAGGACGGAATTCTCAGCAAGAGACCCAGTACTTC.